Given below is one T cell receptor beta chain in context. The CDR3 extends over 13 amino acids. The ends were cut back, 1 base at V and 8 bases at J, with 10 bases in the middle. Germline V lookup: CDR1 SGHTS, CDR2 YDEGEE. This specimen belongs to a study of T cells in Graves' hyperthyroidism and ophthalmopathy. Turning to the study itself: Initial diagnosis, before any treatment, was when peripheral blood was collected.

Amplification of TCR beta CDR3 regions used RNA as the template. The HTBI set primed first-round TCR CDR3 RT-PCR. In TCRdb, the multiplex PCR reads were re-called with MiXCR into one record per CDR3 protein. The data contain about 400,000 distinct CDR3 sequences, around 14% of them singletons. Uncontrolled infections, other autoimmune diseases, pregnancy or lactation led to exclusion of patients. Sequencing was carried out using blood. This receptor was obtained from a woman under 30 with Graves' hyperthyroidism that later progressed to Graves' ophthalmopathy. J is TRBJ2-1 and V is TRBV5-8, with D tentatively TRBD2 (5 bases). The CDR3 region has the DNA TGTGCCAGCAGCTTGCTAGCAGCCTATGAGCAGTTCTTC. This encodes CASSLLAAYEQFF.